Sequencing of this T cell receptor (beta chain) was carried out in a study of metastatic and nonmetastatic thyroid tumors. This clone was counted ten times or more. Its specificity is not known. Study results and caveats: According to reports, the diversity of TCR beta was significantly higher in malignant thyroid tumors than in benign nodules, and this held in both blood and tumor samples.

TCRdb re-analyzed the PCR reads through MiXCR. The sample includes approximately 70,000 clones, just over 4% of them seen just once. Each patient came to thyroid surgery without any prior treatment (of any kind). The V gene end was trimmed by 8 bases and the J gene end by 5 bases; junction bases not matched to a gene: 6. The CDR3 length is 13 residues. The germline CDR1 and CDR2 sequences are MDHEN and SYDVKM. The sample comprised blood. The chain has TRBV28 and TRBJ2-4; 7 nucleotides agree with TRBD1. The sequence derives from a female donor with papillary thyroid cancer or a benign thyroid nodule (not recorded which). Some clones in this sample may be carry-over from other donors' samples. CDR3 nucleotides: TGTGCCAGCCTCCGACAGGGCCAAAACATTCAGTACTTC. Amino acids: CASLRQGQNIQYF.